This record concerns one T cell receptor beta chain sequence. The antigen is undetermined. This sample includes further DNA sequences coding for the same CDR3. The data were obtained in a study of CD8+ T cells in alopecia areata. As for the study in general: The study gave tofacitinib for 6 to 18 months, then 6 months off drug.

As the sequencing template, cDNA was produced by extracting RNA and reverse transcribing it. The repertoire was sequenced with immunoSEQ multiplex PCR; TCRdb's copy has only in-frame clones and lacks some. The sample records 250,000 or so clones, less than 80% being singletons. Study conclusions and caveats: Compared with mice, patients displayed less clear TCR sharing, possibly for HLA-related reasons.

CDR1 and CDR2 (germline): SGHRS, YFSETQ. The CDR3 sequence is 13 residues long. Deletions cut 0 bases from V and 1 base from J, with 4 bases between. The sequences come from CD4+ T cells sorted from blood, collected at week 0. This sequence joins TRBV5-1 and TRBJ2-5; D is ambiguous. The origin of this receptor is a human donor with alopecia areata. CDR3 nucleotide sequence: TGCGCCAGCAGCTTGGAGGGCCAAGAGACCCAGTACTTC. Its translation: CASSLEGQETQYF. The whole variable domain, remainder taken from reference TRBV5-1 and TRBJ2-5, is KAGVTQTPRYLIKTRGQQVTLSCSPISGHRSVSWYQQTPGQGLQFLFEYFSETQRNKGNFPGRFSGRQFSNSRSEMNVSTLELGDSALYLCASSLEGQETQYFGPGTRLLVL.